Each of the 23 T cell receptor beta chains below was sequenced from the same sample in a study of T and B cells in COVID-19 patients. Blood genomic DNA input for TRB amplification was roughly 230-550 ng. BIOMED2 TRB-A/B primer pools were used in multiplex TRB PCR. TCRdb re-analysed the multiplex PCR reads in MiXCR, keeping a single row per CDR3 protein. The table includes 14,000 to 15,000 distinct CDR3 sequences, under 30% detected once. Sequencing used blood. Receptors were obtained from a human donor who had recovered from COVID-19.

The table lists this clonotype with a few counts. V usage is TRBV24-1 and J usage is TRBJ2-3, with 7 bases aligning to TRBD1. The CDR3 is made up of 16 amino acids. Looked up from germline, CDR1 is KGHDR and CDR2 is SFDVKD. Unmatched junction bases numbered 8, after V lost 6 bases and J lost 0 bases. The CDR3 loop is CATSLGDRGSTDTQYF. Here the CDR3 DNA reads TGTGCCACCAGTCTGGGGGACAGAGGAAGCACAGATACGCAGTATTTT.

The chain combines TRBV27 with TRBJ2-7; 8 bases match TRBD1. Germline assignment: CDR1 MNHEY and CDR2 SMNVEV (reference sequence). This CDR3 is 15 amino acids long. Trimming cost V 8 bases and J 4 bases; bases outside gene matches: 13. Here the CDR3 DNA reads TGTGCCAGCCGAAAACCAGGGGGCCGTAATTACGAGCAGTACTTC. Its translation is CASRKPGGRNYEQYF.

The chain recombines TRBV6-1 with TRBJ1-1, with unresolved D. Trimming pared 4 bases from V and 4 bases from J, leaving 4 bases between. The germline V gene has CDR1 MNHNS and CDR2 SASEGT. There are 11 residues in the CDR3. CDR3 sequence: CASSVITEAFF. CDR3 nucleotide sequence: TGTGCCAGCAGTGTAATCACTGAAGCTTTCTTT.

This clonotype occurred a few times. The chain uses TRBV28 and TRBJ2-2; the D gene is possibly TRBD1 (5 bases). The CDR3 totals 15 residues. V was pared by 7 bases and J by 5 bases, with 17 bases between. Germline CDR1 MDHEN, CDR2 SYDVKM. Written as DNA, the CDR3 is TGTGCCAGCACCCCCCGACCCCCAGGGACCGGGGAGCTGTTTTTT. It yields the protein CASTPRPPGTGELFF.

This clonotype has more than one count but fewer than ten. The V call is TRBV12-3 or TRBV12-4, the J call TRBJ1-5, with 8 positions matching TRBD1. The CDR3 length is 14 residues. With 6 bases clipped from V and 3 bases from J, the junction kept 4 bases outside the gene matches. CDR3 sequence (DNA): TGTGCCAGCAGGGGACAGGCCGACAATCAGCCCCAGCATTTT. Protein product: CASRGQADNQPQHF.

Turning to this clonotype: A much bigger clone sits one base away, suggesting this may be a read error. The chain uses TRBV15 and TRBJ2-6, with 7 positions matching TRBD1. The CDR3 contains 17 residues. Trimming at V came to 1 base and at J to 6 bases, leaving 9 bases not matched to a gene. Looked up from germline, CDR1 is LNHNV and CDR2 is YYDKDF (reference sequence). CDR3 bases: TGTGCCACCAGCAGAGTGGGACCCCAGGGGGAGGCCAACGTCCTGACTTTC. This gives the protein CATSRVGPQGEANVLTF.

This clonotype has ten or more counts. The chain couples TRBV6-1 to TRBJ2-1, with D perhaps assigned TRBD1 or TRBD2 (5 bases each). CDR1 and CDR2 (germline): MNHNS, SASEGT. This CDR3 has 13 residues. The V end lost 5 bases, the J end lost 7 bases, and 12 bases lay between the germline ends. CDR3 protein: CASSPGTGNEQFF. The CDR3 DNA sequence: TGTGCCAGCAGTCCCGGGACGGGGAATGAGCAGTTCTTC.

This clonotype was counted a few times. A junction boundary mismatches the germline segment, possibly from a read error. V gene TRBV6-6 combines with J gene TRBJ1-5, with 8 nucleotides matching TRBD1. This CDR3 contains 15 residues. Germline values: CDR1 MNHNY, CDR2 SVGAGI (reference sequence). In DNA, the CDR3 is TGTGCCAGCAGTTACTTAGGACAGGGAAATCCGCCCCAGCATTTT. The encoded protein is CASSYLGQGNPPQHF.

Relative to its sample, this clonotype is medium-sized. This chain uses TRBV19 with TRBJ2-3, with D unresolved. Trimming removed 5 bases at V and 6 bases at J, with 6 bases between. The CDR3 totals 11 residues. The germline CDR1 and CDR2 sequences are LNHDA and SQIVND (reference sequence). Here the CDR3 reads CASSFWDTQYF. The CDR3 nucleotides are TGTGCCAGTAGTTTCTGGGATACGCAGTATTTT.

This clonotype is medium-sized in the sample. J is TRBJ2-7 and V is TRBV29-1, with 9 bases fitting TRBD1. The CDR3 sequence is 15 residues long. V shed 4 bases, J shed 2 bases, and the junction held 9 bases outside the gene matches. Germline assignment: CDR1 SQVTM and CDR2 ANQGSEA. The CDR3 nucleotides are TGCAGCGTTGTAAGCGGGACAGGGCTTGCCTACGAGCAGTACTTC. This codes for CSVVSGTGLAYEQYF.

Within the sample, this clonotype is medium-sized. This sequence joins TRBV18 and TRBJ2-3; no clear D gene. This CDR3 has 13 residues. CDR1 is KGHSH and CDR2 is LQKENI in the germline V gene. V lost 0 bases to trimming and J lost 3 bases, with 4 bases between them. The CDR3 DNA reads TGTGCCAGCTCACCACCGGGAACAGATACGCAGTATTTT. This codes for CASSPPGTDTQYF.

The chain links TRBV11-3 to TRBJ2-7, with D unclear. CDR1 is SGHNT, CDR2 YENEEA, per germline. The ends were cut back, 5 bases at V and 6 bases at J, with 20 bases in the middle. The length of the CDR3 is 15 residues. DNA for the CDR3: TGTGCCAGCAGCCGCAGGACGGGTGACGGAGCCGAGCAGTACTTC. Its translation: CASSRRTGDGAEQYF.

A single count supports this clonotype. Here the CDR3 DNA reads TGTGCCAGCAGCCTGGACAGGGGAAGGGAAAAACTGTTTTTT. This encodes CASSLDRGREKLFF. V usage is TRBV7-9 and J usage is TRBJ1-4, with TRBD1 identical over 9 bases. Germline lookup yields CDR1 SEHNR and CDR2 FQNEAQ (reference sequence). The CDR3 has 14 residues. J lost 8 bases, V lost 5 bases, and 6 bases had no gene match.

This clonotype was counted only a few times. Here the CDR3 reads CASSLDRGRGYTF. The CDR3 nucleotides are TGTGCCAGCAGCTTGGACAGGGGGCGTGGCTACACCTTC. V gene TRBV5-6 combines with J gene TRBJ1-2; 9 bases fit TRBD1. Germline V CDR1 and CDR2: SGHDT, YYEEEE. The CDR3 length is 13 residues. Trimming took 0 bases from V and 7 from J; bases not matched to a gene: 1.

CDR3: CAWTGGGQAFF. Here the CDR3 DNA reads TGTGCCTGGACCGGAGGGGGGCAAGCTTTCTTT. The chain carries TRBV30 and TRBJ1-1; TRBD1 is a possible D gene (6 bases). CDR1 GTSNPN and CDR2 SVGIG come from the germline V gene (reference sequence). The CDR3 has 11 amino acids. Trimming removed 4 bases at V and 9 bases at J, with 12 bases between.

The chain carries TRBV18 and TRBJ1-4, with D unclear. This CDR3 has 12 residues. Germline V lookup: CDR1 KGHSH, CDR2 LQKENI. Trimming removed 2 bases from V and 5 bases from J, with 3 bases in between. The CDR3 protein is CASSPGNEKLFF. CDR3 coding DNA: TGTGCCAGCTCACCAGGGAATGAAAAACTGTTTTTT.

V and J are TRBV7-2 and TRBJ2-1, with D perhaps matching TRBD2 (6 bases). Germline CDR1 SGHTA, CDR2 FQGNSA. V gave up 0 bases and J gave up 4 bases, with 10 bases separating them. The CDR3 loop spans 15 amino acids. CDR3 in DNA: TGTGCCAGCAGCTTAGCGGTAGCGGTATACAATGAGCAGTTCTTC. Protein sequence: CASSLAVAVYNEQFF.

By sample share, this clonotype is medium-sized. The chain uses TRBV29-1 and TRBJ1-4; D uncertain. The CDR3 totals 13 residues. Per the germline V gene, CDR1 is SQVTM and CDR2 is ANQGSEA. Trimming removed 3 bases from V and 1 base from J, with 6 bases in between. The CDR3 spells CSVEKGTNEKLFF. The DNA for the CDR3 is TGCAGCGTTGAGAAGGGAACTAATGAAAAACTGTTTTTT.

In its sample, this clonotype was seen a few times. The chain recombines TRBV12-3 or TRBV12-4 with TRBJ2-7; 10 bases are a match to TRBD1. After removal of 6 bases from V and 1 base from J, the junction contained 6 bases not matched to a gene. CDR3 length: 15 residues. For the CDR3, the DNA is TGTGCCAGCAGCAAGAGGGGACAGGGGTCCTACGAGCAGTACTTC. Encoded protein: CASSKRGQGSYEQYF.

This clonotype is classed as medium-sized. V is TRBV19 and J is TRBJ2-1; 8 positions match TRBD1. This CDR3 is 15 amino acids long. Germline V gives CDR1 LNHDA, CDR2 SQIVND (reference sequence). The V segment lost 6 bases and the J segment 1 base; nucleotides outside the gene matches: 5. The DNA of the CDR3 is TGTGCCAGTAGCCCGACAGGGGTGTCCTACAATGAGCAGTTCTTC. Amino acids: CASSPTGVSYNEQFF.

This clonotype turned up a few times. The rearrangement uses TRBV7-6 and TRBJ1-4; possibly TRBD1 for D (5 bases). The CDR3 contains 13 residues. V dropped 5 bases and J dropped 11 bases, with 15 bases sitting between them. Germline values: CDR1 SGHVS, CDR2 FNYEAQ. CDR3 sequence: CASSQTGAGKLFF. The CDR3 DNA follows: TGTGCCAGCAGCCAAACGGGAGCAGGGAAACTGTTTTTT.

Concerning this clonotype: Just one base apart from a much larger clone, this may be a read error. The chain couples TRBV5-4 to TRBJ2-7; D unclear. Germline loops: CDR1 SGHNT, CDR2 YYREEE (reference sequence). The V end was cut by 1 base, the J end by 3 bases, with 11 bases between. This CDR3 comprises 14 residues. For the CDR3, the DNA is TGTGCCAGCAGCTTGCACGGAGCTAACTACGAGCAGTACTTC. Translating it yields CASSLHGANYEQYF.

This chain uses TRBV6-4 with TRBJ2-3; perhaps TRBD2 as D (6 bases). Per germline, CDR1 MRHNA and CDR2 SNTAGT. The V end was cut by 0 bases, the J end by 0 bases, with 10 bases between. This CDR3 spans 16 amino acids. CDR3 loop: CASSDSSGRSTDTQYF. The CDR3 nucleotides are TGTGCCAGCAGTGACTCTTCCGGGAGAAGCACAGATACGCAGTATTTT.